The next 10 T cell receptor beta chains were all read from a single sample in a study of post-analysis software for immune sequencing data. Broader study findings: TRBV segments more frequent in patients than in controls numbered roughly 5 and included TRBV5-6, TRBV5-1 and TRBV20-1.

Unique molecular identifiers featured in each of the TCR beta cDNA libraries. TCRdb re-called the PCR reads with MiXCR, one entry per CDR3 protein. This repertoire shows roughly 580,000 distinct CDR3 sequences, around 40% found once; its top ten account for over 1.5%. For these TCRs, the target antigens are not known. Sequenced sample: blood. The source of these receptors is a girl aged 5 to 17 with multiple sclerosis.

J is TRBJ2-5 and V is TRBV15; D tentatively reads TRBD1 or TRBD2 (6 bases each). The CDR3 loop spans 15 amino acids. Germline CDR1 and CDR2: LNHNV and YYDKDF (reference sequence). V was shortened by 1 base and J by 5 bases, with 14 bases between the two germline ends. DNA for the CDR3: TGTGCCACCAGCAGAGGCACAGGGAGGACGGAGACCCAGTACTTC. Translating it yields CATSRGTGRTETQYF.

This sequence joins TRBV20-1 and TRBJ2-5; possibly TRBD1 for D (5 bases). The CDR3 runs 12 residues. Germline CDR1 DFQATT, CDR2 SNEGSKA (reference sequence). Trimming stripped 4 bases from V and 5 bases from J, with 11 bases between. The DNA of the CDR3 is TGCAGTGCTATATCAGGGTCCGAGACCCAGTACTTC. It translates to CSAISGSETQYF.

This clonotype was counted between two and nine times. The rearrangement uses TRBV25-1 and TRBJ2-4; 12 bases are shared with TRBD2. The assigned J gene may be wrong: the sequence end matches TRBJ2-7 better. This CDR3 contains 18 residues. Germline V lookup: CDR1 MGHDK, CDR2 SYGVNS. CDR3 nucleotides: TGTGCCAGCAGTGAATCGGTGACTAGCGGGAGTGGCACCTACGAGCAGTACTTC. Protein product: CASSESVTSGSGTYEQYF.

V usage is TRBV7-2 and J usage is TRBJ2-3, with TRBD2 matching over 12 bases. This CDR3 has 16 residues. CDR1 SGHTA and CDR2 FQGNSA come from the germline V gene. The junction had 7 bases not matched to a gene; V was cut back by 6 bases and J by 3 bases. The CDR3 region is CASSTTSGSITDTQYF. For the CDR3, the DNA is TGTGCCAGCAGTACGACTAGCGGGAGTATTACAGATACGCAGTATTTT.

The chain is built from TRBV5-1 and TRBJ2-3; maybe TRBD2 (6 bases). V was pared by 1 base and J by 0 bases, with 9 bases between. The CDR3 sequence is 15 residues long. Germline V CDR1 and CDR2: SGHRS, YFSETQ. Here the CDR3 reads CASSLWGDSTDTQYF. In DNA, the CDR3 is TGCGCCAGCAGCTTGTGGGGGGATAGCACAGATACGCAGTATTTT.

This clonotype was found once. The chain recombines TRBV4-1 with TRBJ2-5; the D is unclear. The CDR3 runs 15 residues. V was trimmed by 0 bases and J by 2 bases, leaving 10 bases between them. CDR1 MGHRA and CDR2 YSYEKL come from the germline V gene. In DNA, the CDR3 is TGCGCCAGCAGCCAAGAGTGGCCAGTTCAAGAGACCCAGTACTTC. Encoded protein: CASSQEWPVQETQYF.

The genes are TRBV10-3 and TRBJ2-7, with a weak D call TRBD1 (5 bases). Trimming removed 5 bases at V and 2 bases at J, with 13 bases between. CDR3 length equals 14 residues. Per germline, CDR1 ENHRY and CDR2 SYGVKD. The CDR3 reads CAISSDSVTYEQYF. CDR3 DNA sequence: TGTGCCATCAGTTCCGACAGCGTAACCTACGAGCAGTACTTC.

The chain has TRBV20-1 and TRBJ2-7, with D possibly TRBD1 on 6 matching bases. The CDR3 is made up of 12 amino acids. V was cut by 5 bases and J by 3 bases, with 11 bases left in between. Germline V gives CDR1 DFQATT, CDR2 SNEGSKA (reference sequence). Written as DNA, the CDR3 is TGCAGTGCTCGGACAGCCCGCTACGAGCAGTACTTC. It yields the protein CSARTARYEQYF.

The rearrangement joins TRBV7-9 to TRBJ2-1; D possibly uses TRBD1 or TRBD2 (7 bases each). CDR3 length: 13 residues. Trimming took off 4 bases at V and 12 bases at J, with 16 bases between the two ends. The germline V gene has CDR1 SEHNR and CDR2 FQNEAQ (reference sequence). CDR3 amino acids: CASSSRGGGWQFF. The CDR3 nucleotides read TGTGCCAGCAGCTCCAGGGGGGGAGGATGGCAGTTCTTC.

The chain recombines TRBV12-3 or TRBV12-4 with TRBJ2-5; 8 bases are shared with TRBD2. The CDR3 sequence is 15 residues long. J lost 5 bases, V lost 4 bases, and 9 bases had no gene match. The DNA for the CDR3 is TGTGCCAGCAGTTCGGGGGGGTGGATTCAGGAGACCCAGTACTTC. Protein sequence: CASSSGGWIQETQYF.